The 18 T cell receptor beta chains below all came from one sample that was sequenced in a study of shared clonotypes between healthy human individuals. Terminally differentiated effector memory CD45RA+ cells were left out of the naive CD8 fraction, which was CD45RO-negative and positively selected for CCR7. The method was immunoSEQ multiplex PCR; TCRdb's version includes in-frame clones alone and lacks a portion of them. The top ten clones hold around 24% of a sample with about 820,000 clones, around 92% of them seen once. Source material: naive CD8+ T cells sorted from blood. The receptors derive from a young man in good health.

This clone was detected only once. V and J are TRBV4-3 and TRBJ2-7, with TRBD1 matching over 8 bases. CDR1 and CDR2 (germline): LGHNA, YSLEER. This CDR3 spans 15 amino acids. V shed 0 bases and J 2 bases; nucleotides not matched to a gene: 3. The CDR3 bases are TGCGCCAGCAGCCAAGACAGGGGGCCCGCCTACGAGCAGTACTTC. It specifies CASSQDRGPAYEQYF.

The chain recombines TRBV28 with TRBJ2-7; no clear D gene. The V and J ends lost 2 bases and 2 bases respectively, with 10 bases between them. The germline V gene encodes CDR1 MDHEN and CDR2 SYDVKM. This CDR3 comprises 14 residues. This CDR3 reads CASSLGSQTYEQYF. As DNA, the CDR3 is TGTGCCAGCAGTTTAGGTAGCCAGACCTACGAGCAGTACTTC.

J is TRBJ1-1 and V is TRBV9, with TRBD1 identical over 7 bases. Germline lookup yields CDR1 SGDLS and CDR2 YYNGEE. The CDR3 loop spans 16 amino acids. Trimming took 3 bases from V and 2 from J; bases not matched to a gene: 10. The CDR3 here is CASSGDKGARNTEAFF. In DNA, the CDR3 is TGTGCCAGCAGCGGTGACAAGGGGGCGCGAAACACTGAAGCTTTCTTT.

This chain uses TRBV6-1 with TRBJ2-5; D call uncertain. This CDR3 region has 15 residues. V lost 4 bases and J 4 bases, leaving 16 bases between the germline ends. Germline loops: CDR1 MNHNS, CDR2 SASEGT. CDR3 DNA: TGTGCCAGCAGTGTCCGGGCTTCCACCGCAGAGACCCAGTACTTC. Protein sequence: CASSVRASTAETQYF.

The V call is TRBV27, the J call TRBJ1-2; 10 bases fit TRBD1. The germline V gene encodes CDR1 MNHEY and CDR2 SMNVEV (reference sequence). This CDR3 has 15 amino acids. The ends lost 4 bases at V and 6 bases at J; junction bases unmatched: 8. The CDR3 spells CASSWGLTGGDGYTF. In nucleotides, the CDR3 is TGTGCCAGCAGTTGGGGACTGACAGGGGGCGATGGCTACACCTTC.

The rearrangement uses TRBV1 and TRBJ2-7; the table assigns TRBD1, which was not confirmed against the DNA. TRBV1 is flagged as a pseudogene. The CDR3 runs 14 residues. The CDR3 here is CTRKTGQEFYEQYF. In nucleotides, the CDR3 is TGCACCAGAAAAACGGGACAGGAATTTTACGAGCAGTACTTC.

The CDR3 sequence is CASSSPFEGRGREQYF. CDR3 bases: TGTGCCAGCAGCTCCCCGTTTGAGGGGCGCGGTCGCGAGCAGTACTTC. This sequence joins TRBV7-9 and TRBJ2-7; D is tentatively TRBD1 or TRBD2 (5 bases each). Germline V CDR1 and CDR2: SEHNR, FQNEAQ (reference sequence). V was pared by 4 bases and J by 6 bases, with 22 bases between. This CDR3 comprises 16 residues.

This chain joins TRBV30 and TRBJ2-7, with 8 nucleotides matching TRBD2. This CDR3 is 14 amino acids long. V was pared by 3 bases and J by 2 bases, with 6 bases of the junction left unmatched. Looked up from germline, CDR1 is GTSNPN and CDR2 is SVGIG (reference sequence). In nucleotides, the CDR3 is TGTGCCTGGAGGGTCCGGGAGGGGACCTACGAGCAGTACTTC. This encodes CAWRVREGTYEQYF.

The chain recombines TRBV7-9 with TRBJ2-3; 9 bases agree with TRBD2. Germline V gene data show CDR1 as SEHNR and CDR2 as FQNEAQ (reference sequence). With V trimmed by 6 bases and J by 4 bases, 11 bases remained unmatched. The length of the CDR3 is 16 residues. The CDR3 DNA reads TGTGCCAGCAGGGTAGGAGGAGTAGCGGGAGCAGATACGCAGTATTTT. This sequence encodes CASRVGGVAGADTQYF. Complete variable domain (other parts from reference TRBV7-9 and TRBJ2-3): DTGVSQNPRHKITKRGQNVTFRCDPISEHNRLYWYRQTLGQGPEFLTYFQNEAQLEKSRLLSDRFSAERPKGSFSTLEIQRTEQGDSAMYLCASRVGGVAGADTQYFGPGTRLTVL.

The CDR3 sequence: CASSEWRERYEQYF. CDR3 nucleotides: TGTGCCAGCAGTGAATGGCGGGAGCGTTACGAGCAGTACTTC. The chain couples TRBV2 to TRBJ2-7; 7 bases agree with TRBD2. V was pared by 2 bases and J by 4 bases, with 5 bases of the junction left unmatched. The CDR3 totals 14 residues. CDR1 SNHLY and CDR2 FYNNEI come from the germline V gene. Full variable domain (remainder filled in from reference TRBV2 and TRBJ2-7): EPEVTQTPSHQVTQMGQEVILRCVPISNHLYFYWYRQILGQKVEFLVSFYNNEISEKSEIFDDQFSVERPDGSNFTLKIRSTKLEDSAMYFCASSEWRERYEQYFGPGTRLTVT.

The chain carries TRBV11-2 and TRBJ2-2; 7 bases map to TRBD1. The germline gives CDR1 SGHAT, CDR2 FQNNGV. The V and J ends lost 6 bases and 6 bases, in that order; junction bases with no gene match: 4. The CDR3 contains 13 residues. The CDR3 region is CASRSTGAGELFF. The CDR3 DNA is TGTGCCAGCAGATCAACAGGGGCCGGGGAGCTGTTTTTT. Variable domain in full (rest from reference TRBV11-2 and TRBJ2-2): EAGVAQSPRYKIIEKRQSVAFWCNPISGHATLYWYQQILGQGPKLLIQFQNNGVVDDSQLPKDRFSAERLKGVDSTLKIQPAKLEDSAVYLCASRSTGAGELFFGEGSRLTVL.

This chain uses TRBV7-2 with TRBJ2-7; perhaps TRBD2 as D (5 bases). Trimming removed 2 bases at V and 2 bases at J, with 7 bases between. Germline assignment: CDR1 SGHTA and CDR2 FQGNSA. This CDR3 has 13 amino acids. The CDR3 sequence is CASSLWGAYEQYF. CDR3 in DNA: TGTGCCAGCAGCTTATGGGGAGCCTACGAGCAGTACTTC.

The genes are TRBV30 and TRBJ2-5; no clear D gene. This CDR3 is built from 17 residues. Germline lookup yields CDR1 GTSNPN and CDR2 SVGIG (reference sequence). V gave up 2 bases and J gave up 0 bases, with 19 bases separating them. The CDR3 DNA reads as TGTGCCTGGAGTATTGGGCTCGGGCGAAAGTACCAAGAGACCCAGTACTTC. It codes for CAWSIGLGRKYQETQYF.

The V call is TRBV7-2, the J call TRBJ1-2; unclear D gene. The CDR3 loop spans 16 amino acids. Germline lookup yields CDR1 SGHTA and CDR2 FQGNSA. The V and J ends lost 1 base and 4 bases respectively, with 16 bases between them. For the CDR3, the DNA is TGTGCCAGCAGCTTAGTCGGGGAATGGGGTGTCTATGGCTACACCTTC. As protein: CASSLVGEWGVYGYTF.

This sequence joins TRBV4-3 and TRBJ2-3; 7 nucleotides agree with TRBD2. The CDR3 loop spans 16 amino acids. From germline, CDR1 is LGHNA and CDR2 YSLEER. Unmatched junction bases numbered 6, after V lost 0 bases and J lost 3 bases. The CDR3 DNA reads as TGCGCCAGCAGCCAAGATCGAGCGGGAAGAACAGATACGCAGTATTTT. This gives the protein CASSQDRAGRTDTQYF.

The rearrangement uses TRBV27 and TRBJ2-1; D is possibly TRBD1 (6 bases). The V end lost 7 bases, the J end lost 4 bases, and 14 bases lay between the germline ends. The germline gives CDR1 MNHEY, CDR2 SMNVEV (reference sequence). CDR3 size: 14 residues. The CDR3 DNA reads TGTGCCAGCACCCTAGGGGGAGCTTACAATGAGCAGTTCTTC. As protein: CASTLGGAYNEQFF.

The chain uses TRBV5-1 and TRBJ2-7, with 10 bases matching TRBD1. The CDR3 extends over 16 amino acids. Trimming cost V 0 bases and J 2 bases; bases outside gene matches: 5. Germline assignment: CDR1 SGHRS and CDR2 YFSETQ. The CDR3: CASSLASGTGAYEQYF. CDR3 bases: TGCGCCAGCAGCTTGGCGTCCGGGACAGGGGCCTACGAGCAGTACTTC.

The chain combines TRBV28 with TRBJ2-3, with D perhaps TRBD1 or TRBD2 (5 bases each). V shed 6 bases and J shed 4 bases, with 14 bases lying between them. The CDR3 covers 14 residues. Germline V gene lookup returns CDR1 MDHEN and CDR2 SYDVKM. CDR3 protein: CASSAFGTADTQYF. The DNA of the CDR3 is TGTGCCAGCAGCGCCTTCGGGACCGCAGATACGCAGTATTTT.